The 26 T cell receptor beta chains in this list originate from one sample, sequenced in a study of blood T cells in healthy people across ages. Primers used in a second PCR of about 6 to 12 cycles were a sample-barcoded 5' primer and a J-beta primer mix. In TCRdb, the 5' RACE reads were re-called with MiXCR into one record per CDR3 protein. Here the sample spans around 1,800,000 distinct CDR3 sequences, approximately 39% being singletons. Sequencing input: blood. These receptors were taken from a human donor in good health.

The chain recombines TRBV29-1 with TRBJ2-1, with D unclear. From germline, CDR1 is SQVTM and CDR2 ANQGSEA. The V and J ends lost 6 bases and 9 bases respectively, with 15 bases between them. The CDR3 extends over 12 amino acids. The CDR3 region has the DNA TGCAGCGTCGTGTCCTACAGAAGTGAGCAGTTCTTC. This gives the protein CSVVSYRSEQFF.

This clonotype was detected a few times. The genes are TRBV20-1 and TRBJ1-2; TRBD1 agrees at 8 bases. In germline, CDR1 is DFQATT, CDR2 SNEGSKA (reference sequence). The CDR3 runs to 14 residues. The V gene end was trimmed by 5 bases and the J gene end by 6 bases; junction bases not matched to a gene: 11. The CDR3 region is CSASQTGVTNGYTF. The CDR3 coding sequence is TGCAGTGCTTCACAGACAGGGGTTACGAATGGCTACACCTTC.

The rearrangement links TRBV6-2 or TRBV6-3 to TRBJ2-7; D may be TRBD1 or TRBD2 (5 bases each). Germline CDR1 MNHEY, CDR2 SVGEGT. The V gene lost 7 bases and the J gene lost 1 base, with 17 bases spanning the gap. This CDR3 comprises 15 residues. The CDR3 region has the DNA TGTGCCAGCACCGCCCTCTCCGAGGGGTCCTACGAGCAGTACTTC. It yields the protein CASTALSEGSYEQYF.

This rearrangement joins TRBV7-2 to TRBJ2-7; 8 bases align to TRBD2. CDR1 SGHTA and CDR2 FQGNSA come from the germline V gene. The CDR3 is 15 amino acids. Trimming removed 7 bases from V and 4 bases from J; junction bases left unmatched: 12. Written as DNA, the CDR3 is TGTGCCAGCACCAGGACCGGGGGGGCCTCTTACGAGCAGTACTTC. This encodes CASTRTGGASYEQYF.

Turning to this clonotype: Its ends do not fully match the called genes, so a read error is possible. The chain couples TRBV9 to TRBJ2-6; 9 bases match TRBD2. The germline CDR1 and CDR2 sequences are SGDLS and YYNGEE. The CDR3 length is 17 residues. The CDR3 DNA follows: TGTGCCGGCAGCCCCAGCGGACTAGCGTCTGGGGCCAACGTCCTGACTTTC. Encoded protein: CAGSPSGLASGANVLTF.

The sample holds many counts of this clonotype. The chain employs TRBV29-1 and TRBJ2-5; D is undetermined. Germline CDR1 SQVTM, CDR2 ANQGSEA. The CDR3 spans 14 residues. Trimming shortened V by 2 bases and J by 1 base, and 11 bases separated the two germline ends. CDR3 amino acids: CSVEYDGPQETQYF. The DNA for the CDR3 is TGCAGCGTTGAATATGATGGACCCCAAGAGACCCAGTACTTC.

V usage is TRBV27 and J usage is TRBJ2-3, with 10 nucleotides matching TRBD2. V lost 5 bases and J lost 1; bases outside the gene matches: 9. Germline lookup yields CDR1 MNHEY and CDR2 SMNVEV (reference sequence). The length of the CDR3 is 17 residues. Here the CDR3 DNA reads TGTGCCAGCAGTCCAATACGGACTAGCGGCCGCACAGATACGCAGTATTTT. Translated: CASSPIRTSGRTDTQYF.

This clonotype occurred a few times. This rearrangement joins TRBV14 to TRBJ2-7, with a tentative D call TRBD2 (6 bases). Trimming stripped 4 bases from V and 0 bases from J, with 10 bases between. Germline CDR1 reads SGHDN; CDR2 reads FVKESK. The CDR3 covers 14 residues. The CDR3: CASSPGLHSYEQYF. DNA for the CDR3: TGTGCCAGCAGCCCTGGACTACACTCCTACGAGCAGTACTTC.

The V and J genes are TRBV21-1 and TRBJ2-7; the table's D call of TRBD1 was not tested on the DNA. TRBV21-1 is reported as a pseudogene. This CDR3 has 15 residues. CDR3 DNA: TGTGCCAGCAGCATTCGCCCCCCCGGGACCTACGAGCAGTACTTC. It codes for CASSIRPPGTYEQYF.

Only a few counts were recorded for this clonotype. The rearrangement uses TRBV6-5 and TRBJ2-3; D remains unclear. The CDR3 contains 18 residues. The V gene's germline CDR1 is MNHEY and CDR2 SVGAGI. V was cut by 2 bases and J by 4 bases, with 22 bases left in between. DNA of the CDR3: TGTGCCAGCAGTTACGCCCACCTGTCAGGTTCTTGGGCAGATACGCAGTATTTT. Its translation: CASSYAHLSGSWADTQYF.

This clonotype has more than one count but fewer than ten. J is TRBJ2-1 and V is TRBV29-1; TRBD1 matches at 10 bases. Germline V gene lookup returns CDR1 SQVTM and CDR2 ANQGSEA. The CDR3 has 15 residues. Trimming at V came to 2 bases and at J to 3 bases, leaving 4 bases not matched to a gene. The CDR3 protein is CSVELTGGLYNEQFF. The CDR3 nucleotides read TGCAGCGTTGAATTGACAGGGGGCCTCTACAATGAGCAGTTCTTC.

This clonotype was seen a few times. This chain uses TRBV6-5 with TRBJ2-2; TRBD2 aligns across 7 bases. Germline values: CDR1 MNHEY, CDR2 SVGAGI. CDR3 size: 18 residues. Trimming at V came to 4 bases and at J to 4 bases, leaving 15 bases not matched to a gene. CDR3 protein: CASSSRGGAPTITGELFF. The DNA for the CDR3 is TGTGCCAGCAGTTCTAGGGGAGGGGCCCCTACGATCACCGGGGAGCTGTTTTTT.

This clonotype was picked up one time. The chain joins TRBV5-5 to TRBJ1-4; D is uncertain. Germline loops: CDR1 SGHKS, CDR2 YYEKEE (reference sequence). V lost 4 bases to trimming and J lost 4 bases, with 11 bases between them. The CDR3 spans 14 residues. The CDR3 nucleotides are TGTGCCAGCAGCCCCCTAGGGTATAATGAAAAACTGTTTTTT. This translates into CASSPLGYNEKLFF.

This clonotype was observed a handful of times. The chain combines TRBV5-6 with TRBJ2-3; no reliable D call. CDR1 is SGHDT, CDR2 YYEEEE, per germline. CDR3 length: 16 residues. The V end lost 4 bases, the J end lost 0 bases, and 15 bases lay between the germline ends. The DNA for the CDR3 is TGTGCCAGCAGCCGCCCAACGGGTCTCAGCACAGATACGCAGTATTTT. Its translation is CASSRPTGLSTDTQYF.

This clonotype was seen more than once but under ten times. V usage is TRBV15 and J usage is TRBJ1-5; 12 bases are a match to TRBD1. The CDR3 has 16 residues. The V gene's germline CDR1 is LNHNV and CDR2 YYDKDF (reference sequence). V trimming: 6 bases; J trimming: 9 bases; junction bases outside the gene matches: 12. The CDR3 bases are TGTGCCACCAGATCTCCCGGGACAGGGGGCCAGGGGCCCCAGCATTTT. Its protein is CATRSPGTGGQGPQHF. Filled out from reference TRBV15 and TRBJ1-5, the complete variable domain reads DAMVIQNPRYQVTQFGKPVTLSCSQTLNHNVMYWYQQKSSQAPKLLFHYYDKDFNNEADTPDNFQSRRPNTSFCFLDIRSPGLGDTAMYLCATRSPGTGGQGPQHFGDGTRLSIL.

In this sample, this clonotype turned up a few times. CDR3 sequence: CASSEEVDRVGGYTF. The CDR3 DNA sequence: TGTGCCAGCAGTGAAGAAGTGGACAGGGTGGGTGGCTACACCTTC. The rearrangement joins TRBV6-1 to TRBJ1-2; 8 nucleotides match TRBD1. The V and J ends lost 1 base and 7 bases, in that order; junction bases with no gene match: 8. The germline CDR1 and CDR2 sequences are MNHNS and SASEGT. This CDR3 has 15 amino acids.

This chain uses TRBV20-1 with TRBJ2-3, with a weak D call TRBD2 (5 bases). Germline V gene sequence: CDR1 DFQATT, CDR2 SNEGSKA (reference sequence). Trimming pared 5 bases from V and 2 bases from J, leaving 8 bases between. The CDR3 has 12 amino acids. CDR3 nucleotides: TGCAGTGCTGGACTCACCACAGATACGCAGTATTTT. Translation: CSAGLTTDTQYF.

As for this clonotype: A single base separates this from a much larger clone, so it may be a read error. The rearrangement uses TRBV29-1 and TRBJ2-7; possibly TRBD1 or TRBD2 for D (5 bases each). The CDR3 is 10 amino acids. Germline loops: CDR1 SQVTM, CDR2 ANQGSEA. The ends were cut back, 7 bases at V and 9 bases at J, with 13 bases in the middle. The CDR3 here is CSDEIGGQYF. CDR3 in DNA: TGCAGCGACGAGATTGGGGGGCAGTACTTC.

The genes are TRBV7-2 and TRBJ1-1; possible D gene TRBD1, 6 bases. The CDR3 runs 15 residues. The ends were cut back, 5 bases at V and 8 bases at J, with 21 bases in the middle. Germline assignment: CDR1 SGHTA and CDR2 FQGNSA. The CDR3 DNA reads TGTGCCAGCAGCCCGGAGAGGGGGGCCGAACGAGAAGCTTTCTTT. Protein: CASSPERGAEREAFF.

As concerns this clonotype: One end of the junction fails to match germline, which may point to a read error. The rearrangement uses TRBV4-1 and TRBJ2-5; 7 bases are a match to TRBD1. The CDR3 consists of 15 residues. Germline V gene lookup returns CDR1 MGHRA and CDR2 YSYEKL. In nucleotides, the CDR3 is TGCGCCGGCAGCCGAGGCCCGGGACAGACCTACGAACAGTACTTC. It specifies CAGSRGPGQTYEQYF.

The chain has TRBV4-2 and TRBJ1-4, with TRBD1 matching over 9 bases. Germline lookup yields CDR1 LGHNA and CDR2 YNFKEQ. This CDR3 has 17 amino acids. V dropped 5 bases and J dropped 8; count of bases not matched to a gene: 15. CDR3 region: CASSKGTGGVGKEKLFF. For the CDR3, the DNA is TGTGCCAGCAGCAAAGGAACAGGGGGCGTAGGGAAGGAAAAACTGTTTTTT.

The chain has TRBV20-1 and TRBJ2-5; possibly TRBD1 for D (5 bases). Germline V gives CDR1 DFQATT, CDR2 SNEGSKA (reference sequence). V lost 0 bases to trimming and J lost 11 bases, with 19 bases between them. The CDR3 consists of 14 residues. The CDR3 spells CSARETGGSVGQYF. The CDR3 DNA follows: TGCAGTGCTAGAGAAACAGGCGGCAGCGTTGGGCAGTACTTC.

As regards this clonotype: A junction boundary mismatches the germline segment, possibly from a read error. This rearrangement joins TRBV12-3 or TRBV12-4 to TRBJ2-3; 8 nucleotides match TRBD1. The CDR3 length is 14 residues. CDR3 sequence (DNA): TGTGCCGGCAGTTTCGAGCAGGGGGCGGGTACGCAGTATTTT. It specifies CAGSFEQGAGTQYF.

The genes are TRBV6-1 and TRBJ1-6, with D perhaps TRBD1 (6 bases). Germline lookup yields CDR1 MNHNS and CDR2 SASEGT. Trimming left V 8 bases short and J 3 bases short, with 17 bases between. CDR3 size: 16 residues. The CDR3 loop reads CASREGDNDYNSPLHF. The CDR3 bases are TGTGCCAGCCGGGAGGGGGATAACGACTATAATTCACCCCTCCACTTT.

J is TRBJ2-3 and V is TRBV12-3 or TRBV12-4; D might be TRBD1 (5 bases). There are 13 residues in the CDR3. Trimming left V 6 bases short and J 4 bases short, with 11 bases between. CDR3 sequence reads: CASRRTLADTQYF. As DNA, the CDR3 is TGTGCCAGCAGGAGGACACTCGCAGATACGCAGTATTTT.

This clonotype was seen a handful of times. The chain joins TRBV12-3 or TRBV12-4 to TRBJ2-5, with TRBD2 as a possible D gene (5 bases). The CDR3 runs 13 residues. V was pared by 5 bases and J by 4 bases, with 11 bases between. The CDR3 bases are TGTGCCAGCAGTAAGGTGGGGAGAGAGACCCAGTACTTC. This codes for CASSKVGRETQYF.